This entry features one T cell receptor beta chain sequence. Its antigen is unknown. The data derive from a study of cytomegalovirus exposure and HLA in healthy donors. About the research overall: Among the approximately 420 donors who were genotyped, approximately 84% fell in the genetic ancestry cluster that is associated with self-reported Caucasian donors. Regarding the study as a whole: Analysis was performed later, and it showed HLA-associated TCR beta chains to be more clonally expanded than equally common others. For most TCR sequences rarity was the rule, although some public TCRs occurred in many donors. It was assumed in the presence/absence analyses that sequencing depth was roughly uniform across donors.

PCR amplification relied on 60 Vbeta primers (plus 13 Jbeta primers). Repertoires were generated with immunoSEQ multiplex PCR, while TCRdb's copy carries only in-frame clones and drops some. This sample yields fewer than 200,000 clones, of which more than 80% are seen a single time; 1.5% to 2% belongs to the top ten. The CDR3 spans 14 residues. Germline assignment: CDR1 MNHEY and CDR2 SMNVEV (reference sequence). Trimming left V 6 bases short and J 1 base short, with 10 bases between. The chain employs TRBV27 and TRBJ1-3; D remains unclear. The sequenced sample consisted of PBMCs. The receptor comes from a woman aged 18 to 35 in good health and CMV-seronegative. The CDR3 region is CASSSDLSGNTIYF. The DNA for the CDR3 is TGTGCCAGCAGCAGCGACCTTTCTGGAAACACCATATATTTT.